This record covers a single T cell receptor (beta chain). Its specificity is not known. Its ends do not fully match the called genes, so a read error is possible. This table comes from immunoSEQ multiplex PCR, and its TCRdb copy is limited to in-frame clones, with some not included. The sample carries around 110,000 clones, roughly 87% recorded once. The data were taken from a study of T cell responses to AZD1222 COVID-19 vaccine. This CDR3 is 12 amino acids long. Germline CDR1 SGHAT, CDR2 FQNNGV. General study points: Breadth and depth of Spike-specific TCRs rose after two AZD1222 doses. With dominance at 160-218 and 743-854, vaccine-associated CD4 TCRs spanned spike. Per reports, nearly half of all spike-specific TCRs target regions that are unmutated in variants.

V usage is TRBV11-2 and J usage is TRBJ2-7; the match to TRBD1 covers 7 bases. This TCR was recovered from an adult in good health. Sequenced material: peripheral blood, taken on day 0 of AZD1222 vaccination. The CDR3 nucleotides read TGTGCCAGCAGCTCCTGGACAGGCCAACTGGGCTTC. Protein: CASSSWTGQLGF.